The T cell receptor (beta chain) under discussion was sequenced for a study of identical twins. Study outcomes and limitations: A lower insertion count was a feature of abundant cord blood beta clonotypes, with no such feature in memory repertoires.

The CDR3 is 14 amino acids. Deletions cut 1 base from V and 5 bases from J, with 8 bases between. The germline gives CDR1 LGHNA, CDR2 YSLEER. This clonotype occurred a few times. Its antigen remains unidentified. TCRdb re-called the 5' RACE reads through MiXCR, storing one row per CDR3 protein. Here the sample spans about 190,000 distinct CDR3 sequences, less than 20% being singletons. These data also formed part of another study, on T cells expressing NK-cell markers. That report adds: In several experiments, an anti-gamma-delta TCR antibody restricted sorting to alpha-beta TCR T cells.

The V and J genes are TRBV4-3 and TRBJ2-2; D is undetermined. The specimen sequenced was CD8+ T cells sorted from blood. The clonotype originates from a woman aged 18-30 years in good health. The CDR3 loop reads CASSQGEGTGELFF. As DNA, the CDR3 is TGCGCCAGCAGCCAAGGAGAAGGGACCGGGGAGCTGTTTTTT.